The entry below gives a single T cell receptor beta chain sequence along with its context. This specimen comes from a study of blood T cells in healthy people across ages. The second PCR ran roughly 6 to 11 cycles with a sample-barcoded 5' primer and J-beta primers. From the 5' RACE reads, TCRdb called clonotypes with MiXCR, one entry per CDR3 protein. The table records around 520,000 distinct CDR3 sequences, approximately 26% of them present only once. The same specimen was also included in a second study, on T cells of mothers and their children. Turning to that study: At a rate of approximately 1.5 ug per 15 ul, cDNA synthesis received all of the extracted RNA.

The source of this sequence is a boy aged 2-15 years in good health. Sequencing was carried out using blood.

CDR3 DNA: TGTGCCAGCAGTGAAACTGGGGGGGGCTATGGCTACACCTTC. Translating it yields CASSETGGGYGYTF. This sequence joins TRBV6-1 and TRBJ1-2, with D perhaps matching TRBD1 (5 bases). The CDR3 spans 14 residues. Trimming removed 2 bases at V and 4 bases at J, with 11 bases between. Germline CDR1 is MNHNS and CDR2 is SASEGT.